The 3 T cell receptor beta chains reported below all come from one sample, sequenced in a study of response to subunit inactivated influenza vaccine. Each CDR3 protein is one row after TCRdb ran MiXCR on the RT-PCR reads. The table includes about 170,000 distinct CDR3 sequences, roughly 12% detected once. Another study also made use of these data, one on T cells expressing NK-cell markers. That investigation notes: TCR beta cDNA was made by 5'RACE template switching with UMIs.

Here the sequenced sample was CD8+ T cells sorted from PBMCs, taken 11 to 12 days after vaccination. These TCRs come from a man aged 50-60 years who received an inactivated influenza vaccine.

This clonotype was seen more than once but under ten times. This sequence joins TRBV20-1 and TRBJ2-5, with 9 positions matching TRBD2. Trimming at V came to 3 bases and at J to 4 bases, leaving 12 bases not matched to a gene. The CDR3 loop spans 16 amino acids. From germline, CDR1 is DFQATT and CDR2 SNEGSKA (reference sequence). The CDR3, as DNA: TGCAGTGCTAGTTGGTGGGGCGGGGGGGCCGCAGAGACCCAGTACTTC. Translation gives CSASWWGGGAAETQYF.

The V call is TRBV14, the J call TRBJ2-5; D gene unclear. With 2 bases removed from V and 4 bases from J, the gap between germline ends came to 14 bases. Germline lookup yields CDR1 SGHDN and CDR2 FVKESK. The CDR3 loop spans 15 amino acids. CDR3 nucleotides: TGTGCCAGCAGCCAATTCCCGAGGAGCAGAGAGACCCAGTACTTC. The encoded protein is CASSQFPRSRETQYF.

The CDR3 bases are TGTGCCAGCAGCGTATGGATATACGACTCTAGCACAGATACGCAGTATTTT. This sequence encodes CASSVWIYDSSTDTQYF. V usage is TRBV9 and J usage is TRBJ2-3; D uncertain. Germline V gives CDR1 SGDLS, CDR2 YYNGEE. The CDR3 runs 17 residues. The ends were cut back, 1 base at V and 0 bases at J, with 15 bases in the middle.